A selection of T cell receptor beta chains follows, all from one sample in a study of regulatory T cells in long-lasting Graves disease. TCRdb redid the calling of the multiplex PCR reads with MiXCR, one entry per CDR3 protein. The sample lists about 220,000 distinct CDR3 sequences; approximately 19% were seen once. This sample also belongs to another study, concerning T cells in Graves' hyperthyroidism and ophthalmopathy.

The material sequenced was peripheral blood mononuclear cells (PBMCs), taken at new diagnosis, from a patient treated with antithyroid drugs. Every receptor here comes from a woman aged 25-40 years with Graves disease. The CDR3 runs from the conserved cysteine through the conserved F or W. The D gene is left open where the match is weak. The size field is filled for only some rows; it gives once, few, many or a size class.

>TRBD1|TRBV16|TRBJ1-5|many
TGTGCCAGCAGCCTCACAGGGGAGAATCAGCCCCAGCATTTT
CASSLTGENQPQHF
>-|TRBV5-6|TRBJ1-1|few
TGTGCCAGCAGCTGGTCGGGGACGGTGAACACTGAAGCTTTCTTT
CASSWSGTVNTEAFF
>-|TRBV2|TRBJ1-1|many
TGTGCCAGCAGTGGGCGGGGAACCACAATGAACACTGAAGCTTTCTTT
CASSGRGTTMNTEAFF
>-|TRBV7-9|TRBJ1-2|many
TGTGCCAGCAGCTTAGGCCCGTATAACTATGGCTACACCTTC
CASSLGPYNYGYTF
>-|TRBV12-3/TRBV12-4|TRBJ2-7|-
TGTGCCAGCAGTTTGTTGCTAGGGGGCTACGAGCAGTACTTC
CASSLLLGGYEQYF
>-|TRBV5-6|TRBJ1-5|few
TGTGCCAGCAGCATTATTAATCAGCCCCAGCATTTT
CASSIINQPQHF
>-|TRBV4-1|TRBJ1-2|many
TGCGCCAGCAGCCGCCGAAGGTACGAAGATGGCTACACCTTC
CASSRRRYEDGYTF
>-|TRBV6-1|TRBJ1-2|many
TGTGCCAGCAGTGTCAGGGTTCCGGACTATGGCTACACCTTC
CASSVRVPDYGYTF
>-|TRBV6-5|TRBJ2-5|many
TGTGCCAGCAGTTACGGGCAAGGGGTGGGGTCCCAAGAGACCCAGTACTTC
CASSYGQGVGSQETQYF
>-|TRBV27|TRBJ1-4|many
TGTGCCAGCAGTTTATCCAGGAGAAGCCTCGCAACTAATGAAAAACTGTTTTTT
CASSLSRRSLATNEKLFF
>-|TRBV5-1|TRBJ1-1|many
TGCGCCAGCAGCCAGGGACCGACTGCTGAAGCTTTCTTT
CASSQGPTAEAFF
>-|TRBV14|TRBJ2-1|many
TGTGCCAGCAGCCAAGATCCGCGCAAGGCCTACAATGAGCAGTTCTTC
CASSQDPRKAYNEQFF
>-|TRBV2|TRBJ1-5|many
TGTGCCAGCAGTGTGGGGATCCCAAATCAGCCCCAGCATTTT
CASSVGIPNQPQHF
>-|TRBV20-1|TRBJ1-6|many
TGCAGTGCTAGGGAGTATGGGGGCAGGAATTCACCCCTCCACTTT
CSAREYGGRNSPLHF
>TRBD1|TRBV20-1|TRBJ1-4|few
TGCAGTGCACCGGACAGGGCCCCGTCAAATGAAAAACTGTTTTTT
CSAPDRAPSNEKLFF
>-|TRBV7-9|TRBJ2-7|many
TGTGCCAGCAGCTTAGCGATGGGGCAGTACTTC
CASSLAMGQYF
>-|TRBV20-1|TRBJ2-7|many
TGCAGTGCTAGAGATCCCCGTGGACAGCCCGAGCAGTACTTC
CSARDPRGQPEQYF
>TRBD2|TRBV28|TRBJ2-5|many
TGTGCCAGCAGTTTATATAGCGGGGATTACCAAGAGACCCAGTACTTC
CASSLYSGDYQETQYF
>-|TRBV7-9|TRBJ1-2|-
TGTGCCAGCAGCTTAGAGTACAGGGTGGAGAACTATGGCTACACCTTC
CASSLEYRVENYGYTF
>-|TRBV19|TRBJ1-1|many
TGTGCCAGTAGTATAGTGTTTACGGCCATGAACACTGAAGCTTTCTTT
CASSIVFTAMNTEAFF
>-|TRBV20-1|TRBJ2-7|-
TGCAGCGCATATCCACTTCCGGGACTCAGCGTTAAGGAGCAGTACTTC
CSAYPLPGLSVKEQYF
>-|TRBV6-2/TRBV6-3|TRBJ2-5|many
TGTGCCAGCAGCCTTGGACAGTACCGGGAGACCCAGTACTTC
CASSLGQYRETQYF
>TRBD2|TRBV3-1|TRBJ2-1|-
TGTGCCAGCAGCCCCTCTAGCGGGCCGACCTACAATGAGCAGTTCTTC
CASSPSSGPTYNEQFF
>TRBD1|TRBV20-1|TRBJ1-2|many
TGCAGTGCCCCTCGACAGGGGGACTATGGCTACACCTTC
CSAPRQGDYGYTF
>-|TRBV7-3|TRBJ1-1|many
TGTGCCAGCAGCCTTGGCGGGTACAACACTGAAGCTTTCTTT
CASSLGGYNTEAFF
>-|TRBV7-8|TRBJ1-1|many
TGTGCCAGCAGCTTAACAGCCGGAAACACTGAAGCTTTCTTT
CASSLTAGNTEAFF
>-|TRBV20-1|TRBJ2-5|many
TGCAGTGCTGGGGAGCTAGCGCGGGAGACCCAGTACTTC
CSAGELARETQYF
>-|TRBV27|TRBJ1-1|many
TGTGCCAGCAGTTTAATCGGCAGGATGAACACTGAAGCTTTCTTT
CASSLIGRMNTEAFF
>TRBD2|TRBV2|TRBJ2-7|many
TGTGCCAGCAACCCTTCCATAACGGGAGGTTACGAGCAGTACTTC
CASNPSITGGYEQYF
>TRBD1|TRBV11-2|TRBJ2-7|-
TGTGCCAGCAACCACTTCACGGACAGGCTCATCTACGAGCAGTACTTC
CASNHFTDRLIYEQYF
>TRBD1|TRBV6-1|TRBJ2-7|-
TGTGCCAGCAGTGGGGGGGGACAGGGGCTCTACGAGCAGTACTTC
CASSGGGQGLYEQYF
>-|TRBV15|TRBJ1-4|many
TGTGCCACCAGCAGAGTTGTCCCAGGGGCAACTAATGAAAAACTGTTTTTT
CATSRVVPGATNEKLFF
>TRBD1|TRBV19|TRBJ1-1|many
TGTGCCAGTAGTGCCCAGGGGGCGAGAGTTATGAACACTGAAGCTTTCTTT
CASSAQGARVMNTEAFF
>-|TRBV11-2|TRBJ2-5|many
TGTGCCAGCAGCTCCCTAGTGGGAAGGCAGACCCAGTACTTC
CASSSLVGRQTQYF
>TRBD2|TRBV27|TRBJ2-6|-
TGTGCCAGCAGTTTATCTGGGGCGGGGGTACCTGGGGCCAACGTCCTGACTTTC
CASSLSGAGVPGANVLTF
>TRBD1|TRBV4-1|TRBJ1-2|-
TGCGCCAGCAGCCAAGATATCGGGACAGCCTATGGCTACACCTTC
CASSQDIGTAYGYTF
>-|TRBV27|TRBJ1-6|many
TGTGCCAGCAGTATCAGAACGGGGGGGGGTTCACCCCTCCACTTT
CASSIRTGGGSPLHF
>-|TRBV6-2/TRBV6-3|TRBJ2-7|many
TGTGCCAGCGACCGGGGCTCCTACGAGCAGTACTTC
CASDRGSYEQYF
>-|TRBV6-1|TRBJ1-1|many
TGTGCCAGTTTCTATCAGGTGAACACTGAAGCTTTCTTT
CASFYQVNTEAFF
>-|TRBV12-3/TRBV12-4|TRBJ2-3|many
TGTGCCAGCAGTTTGAGGCAGGGGAGATTAGATACGCAGTATTTT
CASSLRQGRLDTQYF
>-|TRBV20-1|TRBJ2-7|-
TGCAGTGCTAGAGGGACGGCCCTCTACGAGCAGTACTTC
CSARGTALYEQYF
>-|TRBV5-1|TRBJ1-6|many
TGCGCCAGCAGCTTGGAATTCTCCTATAATTCACCCCTCCACTTT
CASSLEFSYNSPLHF
>-|TRBV24-1|TRBJ2-2|many
TGTGCCACCAGTGGTCTGCCGGTGGGGCATAACACCGGGGAGCTGTTTTTT
CATSGLPVGHNTGELFF
>-|TRBV28|TRBJ1-1|many
TGTGCCAGCAGTTTATACGGGGGGGGAGGAACTGAAGCTTTCTTT
CASSLYGGGGTEAFF
>-|TRBV27|TRBJ1-5|many
TGTGCCAGCAGTTTATGGGCAGGGCATCAGCCCCAGCATTTT
CASSLWAGHQPQHF
>-|TRBV7-3|TRBJ2-3|-
TGTGCCAGCAGCGCGTTAGCTTCTCCCACAGATACGCAGTATTTT
CASSALASPTDTQYF